This paragraph reports one TCR beta chain. The sample comes from a study of CD8 T cells in Susac syndrome. It was with random hexamers that roughly 0.5 to 1 ug RNA was reverse transcribed. The CDR3 of TCR beta was amplified by immunoSEQ multiplex PCR across 54 Vbeta and 13 Jbeta. TCRdb redid the calling of the immunoSEQ multiplex PCR reads with MiXCR, one entry per CDR3 protein. The sample has hundreds of thousands of distinct CDR3 sequences, 70% to 90% seen once. CDR3 length: 17 amino acids. The V gene end was trimmed by 5 bases and the J gene end by 2 bases; junction bases not matched to a gene: 7. The germline CDR1 and CDR2 sequences are SGHVS and FNYEAQ.

The chain carries TRBV7-6 and TRBJ2-3; 13 nucleotides match TRBD2. Sequenced: CD8+ T cells from PBMCs. This receptor was obtained from a human donor with multiple sclerosis. The DNA of the CDR3 is TGTGCCAGCAGCCCAAGACTAGCGGGAGGAACCACAGATACGCAGTATTTT. This translates into CASSPRLAGGTTDTQYF.